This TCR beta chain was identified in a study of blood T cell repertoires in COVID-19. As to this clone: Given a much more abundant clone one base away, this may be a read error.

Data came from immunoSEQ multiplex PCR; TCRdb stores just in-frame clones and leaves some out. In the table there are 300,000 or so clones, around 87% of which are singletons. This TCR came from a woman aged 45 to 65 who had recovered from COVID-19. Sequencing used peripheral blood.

In DNA, the CDR3 is TGTGCCAGTAGGGGGACTAGCGGGACCTACAATGAGCAGTTCTTC. Protein sequence: CASRGTSGTYNEQFF. This chain uses TRBV19 with TRBJ2-1; 13 bases fit TRBD2. The CDR3 consists of 15 residues. Germline loops: CDR1 LNHDA, CDR2 SQIVND (reference sequence). The V gene end was trimmed by 6 bases and the J gene end by 2 bases; junction bases not matched to a gene: 1. Combining the CDR3 with reference TRBV19 and TRBJ2-1 gives the whole variable domain DGGITQSPKYLFRKEGQNVTLSCEQNLNHDAMYWYRQDPGQGLRLIYYSQIVNDFQKGDIAEGYSVSREKKESFPLTVTSAQKNPTAFYLCASRGTSGTYNEQFFGPGTRLTVL.